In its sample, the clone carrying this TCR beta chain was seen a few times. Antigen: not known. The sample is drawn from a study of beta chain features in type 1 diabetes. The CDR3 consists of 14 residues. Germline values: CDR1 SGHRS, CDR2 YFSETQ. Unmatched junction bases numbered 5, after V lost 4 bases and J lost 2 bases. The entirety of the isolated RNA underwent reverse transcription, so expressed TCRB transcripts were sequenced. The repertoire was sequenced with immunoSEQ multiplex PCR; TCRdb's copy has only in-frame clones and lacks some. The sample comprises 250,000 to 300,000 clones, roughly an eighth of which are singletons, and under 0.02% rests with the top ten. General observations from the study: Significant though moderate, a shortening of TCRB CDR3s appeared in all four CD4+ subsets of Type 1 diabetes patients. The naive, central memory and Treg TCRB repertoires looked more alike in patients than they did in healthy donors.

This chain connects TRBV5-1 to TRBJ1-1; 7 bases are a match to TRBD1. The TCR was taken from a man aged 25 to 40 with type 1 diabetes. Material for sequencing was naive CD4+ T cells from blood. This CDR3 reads CASSRDSQNTEAFF. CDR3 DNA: TGCGCCAGCAGCCGGGACAGCCAAAACACTGAAGCTTTCTTT.